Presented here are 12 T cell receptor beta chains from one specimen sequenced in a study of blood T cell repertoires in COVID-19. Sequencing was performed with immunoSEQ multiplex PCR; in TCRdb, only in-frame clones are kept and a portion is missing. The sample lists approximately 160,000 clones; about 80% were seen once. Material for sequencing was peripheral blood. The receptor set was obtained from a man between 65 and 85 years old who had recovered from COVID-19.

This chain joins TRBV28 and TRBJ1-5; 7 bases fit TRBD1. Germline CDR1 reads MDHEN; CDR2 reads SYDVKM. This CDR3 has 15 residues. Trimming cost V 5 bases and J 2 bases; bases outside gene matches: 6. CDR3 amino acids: CASSRGQAGNQPQHF. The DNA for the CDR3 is TGTGCCAGCAGTAGGGGGCAGGCGGGCAATCAGCCCCAGCATTTT.

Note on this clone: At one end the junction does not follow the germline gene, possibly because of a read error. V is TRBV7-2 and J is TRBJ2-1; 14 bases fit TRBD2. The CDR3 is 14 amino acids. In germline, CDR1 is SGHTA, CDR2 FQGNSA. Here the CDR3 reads CASSTGGTSGSVVF. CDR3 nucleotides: TGTGCCAGCAGCACAGGAGGGACTAGCGGGAGTGTGGTCTTC.

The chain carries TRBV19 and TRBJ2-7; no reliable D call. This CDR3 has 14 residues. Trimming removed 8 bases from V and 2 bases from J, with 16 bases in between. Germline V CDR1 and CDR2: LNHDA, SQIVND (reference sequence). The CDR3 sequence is CASRSDTSPYEQYF. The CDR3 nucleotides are TGTGCCAGTCGTTCCGACACGTCCCCCTACGAGCAGTACTTC.

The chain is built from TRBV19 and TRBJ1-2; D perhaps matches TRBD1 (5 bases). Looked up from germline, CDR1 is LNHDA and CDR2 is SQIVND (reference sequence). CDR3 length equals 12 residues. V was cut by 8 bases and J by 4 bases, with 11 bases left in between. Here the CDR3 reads CASFTGGYGYTF. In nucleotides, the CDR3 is TGTGCCAGTTTTACGGGGGGCTATGGCTACACCTTC.

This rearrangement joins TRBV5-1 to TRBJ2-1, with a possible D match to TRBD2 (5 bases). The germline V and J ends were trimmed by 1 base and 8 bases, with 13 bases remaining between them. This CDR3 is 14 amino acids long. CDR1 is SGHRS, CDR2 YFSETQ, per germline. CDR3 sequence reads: CASSLRGSVDEQFF. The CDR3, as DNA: TGCGCCAGCAGCTTGCGGGGTAGCGTCGATGAGCAGTTCTTC. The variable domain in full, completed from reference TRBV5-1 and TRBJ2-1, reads KAGVTQTPRYLIKTRGQQVTLSCSPISGHRSVSWYQQTPGQGLQFLFEYFSETQRNKGNFPGRFSGRQFSNSRSEMNVSTLELGDSALYLCASSLRGSVDEQFFGPGTRLTVL.

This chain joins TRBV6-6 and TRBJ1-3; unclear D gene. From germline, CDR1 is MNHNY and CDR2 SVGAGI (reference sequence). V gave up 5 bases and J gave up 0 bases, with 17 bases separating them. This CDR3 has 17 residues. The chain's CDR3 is CASSPADELSSGNTIYF. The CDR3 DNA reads TGTGCCAGCAGTCCGGCGGATGAGCTGAGCTCTGGAAACACCATATATTTT.

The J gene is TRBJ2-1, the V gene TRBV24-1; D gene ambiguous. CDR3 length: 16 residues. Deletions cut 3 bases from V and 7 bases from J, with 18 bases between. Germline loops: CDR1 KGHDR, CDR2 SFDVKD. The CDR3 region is CATSDRDRGGRNEQFF. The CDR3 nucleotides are TGTGCCACCAGTGATCGTGACCGAGGCGGCCGGAATGAGCAGTTCTTC.

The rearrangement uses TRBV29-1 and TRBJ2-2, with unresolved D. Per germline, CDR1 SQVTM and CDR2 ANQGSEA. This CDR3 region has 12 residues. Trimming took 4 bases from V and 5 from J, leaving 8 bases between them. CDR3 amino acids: CSVGRQTGELFF. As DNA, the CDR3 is TGCAGCGTTGGGCGGCAAACCGGGGAGCTGTTTTTT.

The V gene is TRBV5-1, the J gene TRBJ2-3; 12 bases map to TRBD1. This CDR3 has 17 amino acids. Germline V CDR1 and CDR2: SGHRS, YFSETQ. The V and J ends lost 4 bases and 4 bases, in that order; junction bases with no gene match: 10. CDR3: CASSQGAGTGGSDTQYF. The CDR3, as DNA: TGCGCCAGCAGCCAGGGGGCCGGGACAGGGGGCTCAGATACGCAGTATTTT.

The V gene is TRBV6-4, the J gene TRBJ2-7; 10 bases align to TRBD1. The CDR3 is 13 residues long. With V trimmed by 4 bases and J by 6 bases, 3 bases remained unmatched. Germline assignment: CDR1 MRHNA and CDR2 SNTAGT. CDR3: CASSADRGGEQYF. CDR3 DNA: TGTGCCAGCAGTGCGGACAGGGGGGGCGAGCAGTACTTC.

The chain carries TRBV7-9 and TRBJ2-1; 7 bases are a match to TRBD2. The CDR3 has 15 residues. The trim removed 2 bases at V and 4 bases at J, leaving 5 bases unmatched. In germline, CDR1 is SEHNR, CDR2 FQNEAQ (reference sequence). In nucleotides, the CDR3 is TGTGCCAGCAGCTTAAGCGGGGAAGGGTACAATGAGCAGTTCTTC. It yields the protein CASSLSGEGYNEQFF.

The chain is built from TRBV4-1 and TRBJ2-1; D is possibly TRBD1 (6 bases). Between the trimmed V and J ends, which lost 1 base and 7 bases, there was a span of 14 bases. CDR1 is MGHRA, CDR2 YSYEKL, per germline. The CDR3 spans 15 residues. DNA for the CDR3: TGCGCCAGCAGCCAAGCCGACGGCAGGGGTAATGAGCAGTTCTTC. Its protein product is CASSQADGRGNEQFF.